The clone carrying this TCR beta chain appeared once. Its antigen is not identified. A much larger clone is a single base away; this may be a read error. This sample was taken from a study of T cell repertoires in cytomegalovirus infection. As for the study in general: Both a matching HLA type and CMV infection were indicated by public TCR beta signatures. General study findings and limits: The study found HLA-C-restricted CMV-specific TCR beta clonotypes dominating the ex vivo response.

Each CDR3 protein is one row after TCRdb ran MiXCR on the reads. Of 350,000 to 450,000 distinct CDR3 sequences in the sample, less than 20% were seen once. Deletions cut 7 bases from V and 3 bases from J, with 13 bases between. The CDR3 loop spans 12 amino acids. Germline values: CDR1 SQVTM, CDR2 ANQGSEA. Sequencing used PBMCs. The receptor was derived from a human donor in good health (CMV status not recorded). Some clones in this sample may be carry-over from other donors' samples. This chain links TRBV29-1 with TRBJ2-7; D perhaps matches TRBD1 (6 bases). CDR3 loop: CSAADRHYEQYF. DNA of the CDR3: TGCAGCGCCGCTGACAGGCACTACGAGCAGTACTTC.